This TCR beta chain is from a study of CD8+CD57+ T cells in acquired aplastic anemia. CDR1 is DFQATT and CDR2 is SNEGSKA in the germline V gene (reference sequence). J lost 3 bases, V lost 6 bases, and 5 bases had no gene match. This CDR3 region has 12 residues. CDR3 and TCR beta VDJ profiling relied on a genomic DNA template. TCRdb re-derived calls from the reads in MiXCR, one entry per CDR3 protein. The sample contains around 200,000 distinct CDR3 sequences, 60% to 65% of which appear only once. This clonotype came up many times. What it binds is not known. Findings and limits, study-wide: The same twenty-nine CD8+ CDR3 sequences occurred in patients and in controls.

The source of this sequence is a human donor in good health. Source material: sorted CD4+, CD8+, or CD8+CD57+ T cells (not recorded which) from PBMCs. The chain couples TRBV20-1 to TRBJ2-7, with 7 bases fitting TRBD1. CDR3 nucleotides: TGCAGTGCCAGACAGGGCGGCTACGAGCAGTACTTC. This gives the protein CSARQGGYEQYF.